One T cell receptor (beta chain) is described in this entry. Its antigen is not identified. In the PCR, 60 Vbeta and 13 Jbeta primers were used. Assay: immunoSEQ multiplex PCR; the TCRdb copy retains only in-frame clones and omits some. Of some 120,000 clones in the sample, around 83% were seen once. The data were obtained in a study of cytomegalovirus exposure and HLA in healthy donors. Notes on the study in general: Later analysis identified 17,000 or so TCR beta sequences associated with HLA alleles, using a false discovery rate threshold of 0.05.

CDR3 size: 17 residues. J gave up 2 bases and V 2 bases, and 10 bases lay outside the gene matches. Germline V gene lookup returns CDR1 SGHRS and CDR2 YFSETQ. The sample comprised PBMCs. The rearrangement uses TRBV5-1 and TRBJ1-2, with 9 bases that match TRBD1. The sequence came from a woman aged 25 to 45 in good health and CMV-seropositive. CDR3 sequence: CASSFGAGTGTNYGYTF. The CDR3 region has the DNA TGCGCCAGCAGCTTCGGTGCGGGGACAGGGACCAACTATGGCTACACCTTC.